This TCR beta chain was retrieved from a study of molecular identifiers for immune sequencing clone quantification. Background on the study: For replicates, RNA isolated from about 19,000 or 110,000 naive CD8 cells was divided into five portions, of which four were sequenced.

This clonotype was detected ten times or more. Its antigen is not identified. TCRdb ran MiXCR on the PCR reads and lists one entry per CDR3 protein. The table shows 85,000 to 95,000 distinct CDR3 sequences, with over 15% occurring only once. Study-wide results and caveats: Clones that exceeded 20 RNA copies held over 99% of effector molecules, yet under 1% in naive cells. Highly expanded clones may be undercounted when identical TCR molecules share barcodes.

Researchers sorted naive CD8 T cells as cells that were CD8+CD4-CCR7+CD45RA+. This CDR3 contains 15 residues. The germline gives CDR1 MGHRA, CDR2 YSYEKL. V shed 5 bases and J 7 bases; nucleotides not matched to a gene: 8. The rearrangement links TRBV4-1 to TRBJ1-4; 9 positions match TRBD1. Input material: naive CD8+ T cells from blood, with Jurkat cell RNA spiked in. Subset specified: FACS-sorted CD8+CD4-CCR7+CD45RA+ naive T cells. The sequence was collected from a human donor in good health. Some libraries in this study had Jurkat cell RNA spiked in. CDR3 coding DNA: TGCGCCAGCAGCAGAACAGGGGGCCAGTTTGAAAAACTGTTTTTT. Translated: CASSRTGGQFEKLFF.